Given below is one TCR beta chain in context. Per germline, CDR1 ENHRY and CDR2 SYGVKD. The CDR3 contains 15 residues. Trimming removed 7 bases from V and 5 bases from J, with 20 bases in between. Only in-frame clones appear in the TCRdb table, and some are missing; sequencing was by immunoSEQ multiplex PCR. Here the sample spans around 39,000 clones, around 92% being singletons. This entry belongs to a study of T cell changes during pregnancy in multiple sclerosis. This rearrangement joins TRBV10-3 to TRBJ1-1; D gene ambiguous. The source material was PBMCs (not recorded whether the cells were cultured). The clonotype was recovered from a female donor with multiple sclerosis, enrolled in a pregnancy study. CDR3 nucleotides: TGTGCCATCACCCGAGACCGCGCCGTTGAGACTGAAGCTTTCTTT. Amino acids: CAITRDRAVETEAFF.